The 9 T cell receptor beta chains listed next were all sequenced from one sample in a study of T cell responses to AZD1222 COVID-19 vaccine. The data were produced by immunoSEQ multiplex PCR, yet TCRdb's version contains in-frame clones alone and is incomplete. The sample records 150,000 to 200,000 clones, 92% being singletons. The sequences come from peripheral blood, collected 28 days after the second AZD1222 dose. The receptors here all came from an adult who received the AZD1222 COVID-19 vaccine.

The genes are TRBV4-1 and TRBJ2-3; 9 bases are shared with TRBD2. The V gene end was trimmed by 1 base and the J gene end by 2 bases; junction bases not matched to a gene: 4. From germline, CDR1 is MGHRA and CDR2 YSYEKL. CDR3 length: 16 residues. CDR3 sequence (DNA): TGCGCCAGCAGCCAAGGGCTAGCGGGACCCACAGATACGCAGTATTTT. Translated, it gives CASSQGLAGPTDTQYF.

This clone was observed a single time. The rearrangement joins TRBV7-2 to TRBJ2-3, with 7 bases that match TRBD2. Per germline, CDR1 SGHTA and CDR2 FQGNSA. This CDR3 has 16 residues. V lost 0 bases, J lost 3 bases, and 6 bases stayed unmatched. This CDR3 is CASSLATSVITDTQYF. CDR3 sequence (DNA): TGTGCCAGCAGCTTAGCAACTAGCGTGATAACAGATACGCAGTATTTT.

As to this clone: The junction departs from germline at one end; a sequencing error may be responsible. The J gene is TRBJ1-1, the V gene TRBV6-5; TRBD1 is a possible D gene (6 bases). Looked up from germline, CDR1 is MNHEY and CDR2 is SVGAGI. The CDR3 length is 14 residues. The CDR3 nucleotides are TGCCAGACAAAGGGACAACTCATGAACACTGAAGCTTTCTTT. Amino acid sequence: CQTKGQLMNTEAFF.

The CDR3 DNA reads as TGCAGCGTTTTCGGGACAGGGGGCGCCAAAAACATTCAGTACTTC. Protein: CSVFGTGGAKNIQYF. This sequence joins TRBV29-1 and TRBJ2-4; the match to TRBD1 covers 12 bases. The CDR3 sequence is 15 residues long. After removal of 5 bases from V and 1 base from J, the junction contained 3 bases not matched to a gene. The germline V gene encodes CDR1 SQVTM and CDR2 ANQGSEA.

The chain carries TRBV6-5 and TRBJ1-5; the D gene is possibly TRBD1 (6 bases). The CDR3 has 13 amino acids. Germline V gene data show CDR1 as MNHEY and CDR2 as SVGAGI. V was cut by 6 bases and J by 6 bases, with 12 bases left in between. In DNA, the CDR3 is TGTGCCAGCAGCTCGGGCAGGGGTCAGCCCCAGCATTTT. Its translation: CASSSGRGQPQHF.

V and J are TRBV4-1 and TRBJ1-3; D not resolved. This CDR3 has 15 amino acids. The V end was cut by 5 bases, the J end by 0 bases, with 11 bases between. From germline, CDR1 is MGHRA and CDR2 YSYEKL. The CDR3 DNA sequence: TGCGCCAGCAGCGCCGGGATCAGCTCTGGAAACACCATATATTTT. Translated: CASSAGISSGNTIYF.

This clone was recorded once. The chain uses TRBV7-9 and TRBJ2-7; 9 positions match TRBD1. Losses at the gene ends were 5 bases for V and 4 bases for J; bases not matched to a gene: 21. Germline CDR1 SEHNR, CDR2 FQNEAQ (reference sequence). The CDR3 length is 19 residues. CDR3 coding DNA: TGTGCCAGCAGCAGACACAGGGGGCGGGGGATACCTTCTTATTACGAGCAGTACTTC. This sequence encodes CASSRHRGRGIPSYYEQYF. The full variable domain, with the rest looked up from reference TRBV7-9 and TRBJ2-7, is DTGVSQNPRHKITKRGQNVTFRCDPISEHNRLYWYRQTLGQGPEFLTYFQNEAQLEKSRLLSDRFSAERPKGSFSTLEIQRTEQGDSAMYLCASSRHRGRGIPSYYEQYFGPGTRLTVT.

This clone was observed a single time. This chain connects TRBV6-4 to TRBJ1-6, with D perhaps matching TRBD1 (5 bases). Germline assignment: CDR1 MRHNA and CDR2 SNTAGT. The CDR3 is 15 amino acids. V shed 3 bases and J shed 5 bases, with 11 bases lying between them. CDR3 sequence: CASSEGDGDNSPLHF. CDR3 sequence (DNA): TGTGCCAGCAGTGAAGGGGACGGGGATAATTCACCCCTCCACTTT.

The chain is built from TRBV25-1 and TRBJ1-1, with TRBD1 matching 10 bases. The V and J ends lost 8 bases and 0 bases, in that order; junction bases with no gene match: 12. Looked up from germline, CDR1 is MGHDK and CDR2 is SYGVNS. The CDR3 totals 17 residues. The CDR3 bases are TGTGCCAGCCGACGGGGGGGGACAGGGGCCATGAACACTGAAGCTTTCTTT. The encoded protein is CASRRGGTGAMNTEAFF.